The rows below give T cell receptor beta chains drawn from one sample of a study of CD8 T cells in ankylosing spondylitis. TCRdb reanalysed the 5' RACE reads using MiXCR and keeps one entry per CDR3 protein. The sample shows some 840,000 distinct CDR3 sequences, 12% of them seen only once. The sample consisted of blood, either unsorted or a sorted T cell fraction (not recorded which). These receptors were obtained from a male donor with ankylosing spondylitis. Each CDR3 is given with its conserved first and last residue. Fields, in order: V gene, J gene, clone size, D gene, CDR3 protein, CDR3 DNA. D genes are given only for firm matches. A clone size is listed for some rows: how often the clone was seen (once, few, many), or a class if it is expanded.

>TRBV20-1|TRBJ1-6|few|-
CSANRVSYNSPLHF
TGCAGTGCCAACAGGGTATCCTATAATTCACCCCTCCACTTT
>TRBV7-8|TRBJ2-5|-|TRBD2
CASSPRTSGGGQETQYF
TGTGCCAGCAGCCCTAGGACTAGCGGGGGGGGACAAGAGACCCAGTACTTC
>TRBV28|TRBJ2-3|-|TRBD2
CASSLLAGFPTDTQYF
TGTGCCAGCAGTTTGCTAGCGGGATTTCCGACAGATACGCAGTATTTT
>TRBV18|TRBJ2-4|-|-
CASSPPLLVAKNIQYF
TGTGCCAGCTCACCACCCCTCCTGGTAGCCAAAAACATTCAGTACTTC
>TRBV20-1|TRBJ2-1|-|-
CSAMEALSYNEQFF
TGCAGTGCTATGGAGGCGTTATCCTACAATGAGCAGTTCTTC
>TRBV4-1|TRBJ1-4|-|-
CASSQDVEKLFF
TGCGCCAGCAGCCAAGATGTTGAAAAACTGTTTTTT
>TRBV30|TRBJ1-5|-|-
CAWSRILNQPQHF
TGTGCCTGGAGTAGGATCCTCAATCAGCCCCAGCATTTT
>TRBV6-2/TRBV6-3|TRBJ1-3|-|TRBD1
CASGTGAGNTIYF
TGTGCCAGCGGGACAGGGGCTGGAAACACCATATATTTT
>TRBV10-3|TRBJ2-1|-|TRBD2
CAIKGLAGAGEQFF
TGTGCCATCAAAGGACTAGCGGGGGCTGGCGAGCAGTTCTTC
>TRBV5-1|TRBJ2-2|-|-
CASRIGENANTGELFF
TGCGCCAGCAGAATTGGCGAAAACGCGAACACCGGGGAGCTGTTTTTT
>TRBV18|TRBJ1-2|many|TRBD1
CASSPPDRGNYGYTF
TGTGCCAGCTCACCACCGGACAGGGGCAACTATGGCTACACCTTC
>TRBV4-1|TRBJ2-6|-|-
CASSQDVQLWGPYSGANVLTF
TGCGCCAGCAGCCAAGATGTACAGCTTTGGGGGCCCTACTCTGGGGCCAACGTCCTGACTTTC
>TRBV7-2|TRBJ2-1|few|TRBD1
CASSFYRGHNEQFF
TGTGCCAGCAGCTTTTACAGGGGACACAATGAGCAGTTCTTC
>TRBV4-3|TRBJ2-7|-|-
CASSRDRRPFEQYF
TGCGCCAGCAGCCGCGACAGGCGGCCCTTCGAGCAGTACTTC
>TRBV29-1|TRBJ2-5|-|-
CSVDDGGETQYF
TGCAGCGTTGATGACGGAGGAGAGACCCAGTACTTC
>TRBV7-2|TRBJ2-5|-|-
CASSLYTGLEETQYF
TGTGCCAGCAGCTTATACACCGGGTTAGAAGAGACCCAGTACTTC
>TRBV6-5|TRBJ1-2|few|-
CASSWQGGKANYGYTF
TGTGCCAGCAGTTGGCAGGGAGGAAAAGCTAACTATGGCTACACCTTC
>TRBV20-1|TRBJ2-5|-|-
CSARDRGKETQYF
TGCAGTGCTAGAGATCGGGGAAAAGAGACCCAGTACTTC
>TRBV20-1|TRBJ2-3|-|TRBD2
CSARVAGAITDTQYF
TGCAGTGCTAGAGTAGCGGGGGCCATCACAGATACGCAGTATTTT
>TRBV27|TRBJ1-5|many|-
CASRLTESNQPQHF
TGTGCCAGCAGACTGACGGAGAGCAATCAGCCCCAGCATTTT
>TRBV6-5|TRBJ2-7|-|TRBD2
CASSYGSGGTYEQYF
TGTGCCAGCAGTTACGGGAGCGGGGGGACCTACGAGCAGTACTTC
>TRBV15|TRBJ2-7|-|TRBD2
CATSRALAGAYEQYF
TGTGCCACCAGCAGAGCTTTGGCGGGAGCCTACGAGCAGTACTTC
>TRBV9|TRBJ1-1|many|-
CASVRIAGRDTEAFF
TGTGCCAGCGTCCGGATCGCTGGGCGCGACACTGAAGCTTTCTTT
>TRBV5-1|TRBJ2-3|few|-
CASCKKGQFTSTDTQYF
TGCGCCAGCTGCAAAAAGGGCCAATTTACTAGCACAGATACGCAGTATTTT
>TRBV6-2/TRBV6-3|TRBJ2-7|-|TRBD1
CASSSRDRGRPSSYEQYF
TGTGCCAGCAGTTCCCGGGACAGGGGACGTCCCAGCTCCTACGAGCAGTACTTC
>TRBV4-3|TRBJ2-7|-|TRBD2
CASSQVGLAGTYEQYF
TGCGCCAGCAGCCAAGTAGGACTAGCGGGGACCTACGAGCAGTACTTC
>TRBV20-1|TRBJ2-1|few|-
CSARGEDWRSYNEQFF
TGCAGTGCTAGAGGTGAGGACTGGCGCTCCTACAATGAGCAGTTCTTC
>TRBV7-2|TRBJ1-5|-|TRBD1
CASSVRGLGQPQHF
TGTGCCAGCAGTGTCAGGGGGCTCGGTCAGCCCCAGCATTTT
>TRBV11-1|TRBJ2-7|-|-
CASSPWGPCEEQYF
TGTGCCAGCAGCCCTTGGGGCCCCTGCGAGGAGCAGTACTTC
>TRBV20-1|TRBJ1-1|few|TRBD1
CSAVTGRAFF
TGCAGTGCGGTGACAGGGCGGGCTTTCTTT
>TRBV20-1|TRBJ1-2|many|-
CSARWPRGYTF
TGCAGTGCTAGATGGCCCAGGGGCTACACCTTC
>TRBV7-2|TRBJ2-3|few|TRBD2
CASSPGTSYYTQYF
TGTGCCAGCAGCCCAGGGACTAGCTACTATACGCAGTATTTT
>TRBV10-3|TRBJ2-1|-|TRBD2
CAISERGLAGNEQFF
TGTGCCATCAGTGAGCGGGGACTAGCGGGGAATGAGCAGTTCTTC
>TRBV5-5|TRBJ1-6|-|-
CASSASRVGNSPLHF
TGTGCCAGCAGCGCGAGTAGGGTTGGGAATTCACCCCTCCACTTT
>TRBV28|TRBJ2-1|-|-
CASREGTSYNEQFF
TGTGCCAGCAGGGAGGGCACTTCCTACAATGAGCAGTTCTTC
>TRBV4-3|TRBJ2-5|-|-
CASSQDPEGGLQETQYF
TGCGCCAGCAGCCAAGATCCGGAAGGGGGGCTACAAGAGACCCAGTACTTC
>TRBV4-3|TRBJ1-1|few|-
CASSHKRGEDTEAFF
TGCGCCAGCAGCCACAAACGGGGAGAGGACACTGAAGCTTTCTTT
>TRBV7-2|TRBJ2-3|many|-
CASSLLRRTDTQYF
TGTGCCAGCAGCTTATTGCGTCGCACAGATACGCAGTATTTT
>TRBV20-1|TRBJ2-3|-|TRBD2
CSAIGLLSGRPTDTQYF
TGCAGTGCTATAGGCCTCTTAAGCGGGAGACCCACAGATACGCAGTATTTT
>TRBV12-3/TRBV12-4|TRBJ1-1|-|-
CASGTGDMNTEAFF
TGTGCCAGCGGAACGGGGGACATGAACACTGAAGCTTTCTTT